This T cell receptor (beta chain) emerged from a study of cytomegalovirus exposure and HLA in healthy donors. Study-level points and caveats: Accurate prediction of HLA-A and HLA-B alleles (for most subjects) was reportedly achieved from TCR beta sequences.

Only a few counts were recorded for this clone. Its antigen remains unidentified. PCR primers comprised 60 Vbeta and 13 Jbeta primers. This table comes from immunoSEQ multiplex PCR, and its TCRdb copy is limited to in-frame clones, with some not included. The sample contains approximately 130,000 clones, over 8.5% of which appear only once. This TCR derives from a woman in her thirties or forties in good health and CMV-seropositive. The source material was PBMCs.

CDR3 sequence reads: CASSISEGGLSYEQYF. The CDR3 DNA reads as TGTGCCAGTAGTATATCCGAGGGTGGACTCTCCTACGAGCAGTACTTC. This chain connects TRBV19 to TRBJ2-7; TRBD2 is a possible D gene (5 bases). Looked up from germline, CDR1 is LNHDA and CDR2 is SQIVND (reference sequence). V lost 2 bases and J 0 bases, leaving 14 bases between the germline ends. The CDR3 has 16 amino acids.